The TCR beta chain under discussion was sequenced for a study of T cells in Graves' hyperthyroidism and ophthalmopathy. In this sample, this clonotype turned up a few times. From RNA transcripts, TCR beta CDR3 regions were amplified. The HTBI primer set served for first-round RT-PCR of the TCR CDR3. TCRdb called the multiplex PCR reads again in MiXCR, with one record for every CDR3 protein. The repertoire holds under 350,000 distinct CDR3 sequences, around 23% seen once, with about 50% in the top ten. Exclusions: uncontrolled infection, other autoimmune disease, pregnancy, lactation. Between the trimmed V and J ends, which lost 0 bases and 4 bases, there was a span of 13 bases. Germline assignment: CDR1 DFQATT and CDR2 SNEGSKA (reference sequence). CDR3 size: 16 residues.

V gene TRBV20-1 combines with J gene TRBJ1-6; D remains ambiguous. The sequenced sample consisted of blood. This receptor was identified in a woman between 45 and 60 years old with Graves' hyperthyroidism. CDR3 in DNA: TGCAGTGCTAGAGAGGTCAAATCTTGGTATAATTCACCCCTCCACTTT. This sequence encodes CSAREVKSWYNSPLHF.